This TCR beta chain came from a study of metastatic and nonmetastatic thyroid tumors (dated by TCRdb to about 2020). In the study overall: The researchers compared repertoires between peripheral blood samples and tumor or nodule tissue samples from patients with malignant or benign thyroid disease. The paper as a whole reports these results and caveats: In both blood and tumor samples, malignant tumors were reported to have significantly higher TCR beta diversity than benign nodules.

No patient had received any treatment before thyroid surgery. Using T-cell receptor beta sequencing, the researchers looked back retrospectively at clinical samples from patients, gathered between the early 2010s and the late 2010s. The receptor library was made with PCR. Instrument used: Illumina HiSeq 4000. High-throughput sequencing was used to profile the TCR beta-chain CDR3 region of every patient. As for how the authors treated the data: CDR3 differences across clinicopathological groups were used to build a classifier for discriminating distant-metastatic papillary thyroid cancer patients. Repertoire diversity was assessed with the Shannon index, and tumor-blood repertoire similarity with the Morisita-Horn index. TCRdb reanalyzed the raw reads on its own, using fastp at Q25 for trimming and MiXCR for clone calling, and kept in-frame beta chains. For this entry, the V and J calls and clone size follow TCRdb and not the study's own pipeline. The sample table contains roughly 90,000 clones; only one count was recorded for 15% of them. The top ten clones comprise roughly 3.9% of the sample.

V trim: 10 bases; J trim: 4 bases; unmatched bases: 9. Reading the germline V gene (reference sequence) gives CDR1 LNHDA and CDR2 SQIVND. From its cysteine to its phenylalanine, the CDR3 spans 15 amino acids. Only the CDR3 DNA stays, 45 bases, in frame from base 1. The sample holds many counts of this clone. Its antigen target is currently unknown. It has no much larger one-base neighbor in the sample; base qualities were not kept. The sequenced sample was blood. The V and J genes are TRBV19 and TRBJ1-5; TRBD1 fits 11 bases in the junction. The clonotype comes from a female donor with papillary thyroid cancer or a benign thyroid nodule (not recorded which). Some clones in this sample may be carry-over from other donors' samples. CDR3 reads: CATISGTGGNQPQHF. The DNA sequence is as follows: TGTGCCACCATTTCCGGGACAGGGGGAAATCAGCCCCAGCATTTT.